Each of the 10 T cell receptor beta chains below was sequenced from the same sample in a study of shared clonotypes between healthy human individuals. Clones were sequenced by immunoSEQ multiplex PCR, and TCRdb holds only the in-frame ones, with some missing. The sample contains some 2.4 million clones, roughly 93% of which appear only once. Sequenced material: naive CD4+ T cells from PBMCs. Sample subset: CD45RA+ positively selected. The receptors stem from a man younger than 35 in good health. Some clones in this sample may be carry-over from other donors' samples.

The chain has TRBV18 and TRBJ2-1; possibly TRBD1 or TRBD2 for D (5 bases each). Germline V gives CDR1 KGHSH, CDR2 LQKENI. V lost 4 bases, J lost 2 bases, and 21 bases lay in between. This CDR3 comprises 18 residues. The DNA of the CDR3 is TGTGCCAGCTCACTCATAACAATCAGGGAGTGGGCCTACAATGAGCAGTTCTTC. Translation: CASSLITIREWAYNEQFF.

The gene calls are TRBV6-5 and TRBJ2-2; 7 nucleotides match TRBD2. V was pared by 2 bases and J by 5 bases, with 8 bases of the junction left unmatched. CDR3 length equals 16 residues. CDR1 MNHEY and CDR2 SVGAGI come from the germline V gene. The CDR3, as DNA: TGTGCCAGCAGTTACGGTGGGAGGGCCGTGACCGGGGAGCTGTTTTTT. Protein product: CASSYGGRAVTGELFF.

The gene calls are TRBV7-2 and TRBJ2-5; D remains ambiguous. V was trimmed by 5 bases and J by 5 bases, leaving 9 bases between them. The CDR3 has 12 amino acids. Germline V CDR1 and CDR2: SGHTA, FQGNSA. The CDR3 DNA sequence: TGTGCCAGCAGCCTCTTCGGTGAGACCCAGTACTTC. It translates to CASSLFGETQYF.

The J gene is TRBJ1-4, the V gene TRBV18; 9 bases are shared with TRBD1. The CDR3 has 13 residues. V shed 4 bases and J 8 bases; nucleotides not matched to a gene: 2. The germline V gene encodes CDR1 KGHSH and CDR2 LQKENI. CDR3 loop: CASSLGTGEKLFF. The CDR3 DNA is TGTGCCAGCTCACTAGGGACAGGGGAAAAACTGTTTTTT.

The chain is built from TRBV14 and TRBJ2-5, with unresolved D. CDR1 SGHDN and CDR2 FVKESK come from the germline V gene. The length of the CDR3 is 12 residues. V was trimmed by 4 bases and J by 4 bases, leaving 7 bases between them. CDR3 nucleotides: TGTGCCAGCAGCCCATCACGAGAGACCCAGTACTTC. Translation gives CASSPSRETQYF.

In this sample, this clone turned up once. The chain has TRBV2 and TRBJ2-7, with D tentatively TRBD1 (6 bases). The CDR3 sequence is 14 residues long. Trimming took off 5 bases at V and 6 bases at J, with 17 bases between the two ends. Germline lookup yields CDR1 SNHLY and CDR2 FYNNEI. CDR3 sequence reads: CASSKRDRSREQYF. DNA of the CDR3: TGTGCCAGCAGTAAAAGAGACAGGTCGCGCGAGCAGTACTTC.

As to this clone: The same CDR3 is also encoded by other DNA sequences in this sample. This chain uses TRBV9 with TRBJ2-3; TRBD2 might be the D (5 bases). In germline, CDR1 is SGDLS, CDR2 YYNGEE. This CDR3 has 15 residues. V lost 0 bases and J lost 0, with 8 bases in between. CDR3 nucleotides: TGTGCCAGCAGCGTAGAAGGCGGGAGCACAGATACGCAGTATTTT. Its translation: CASSVEGGSTDTQYF.

The chain has TRBV11-2 and TRBJ2-1; a weak D match, TRBD2 (5 bases). Germline V gene lookup returns CDR1 SGHAT and CDR2 FQNNGV. The germline V and J ends were trimmed by 4 bases and 1 base, with 14 bases remaining between them. The CDR3 loop spans 16 amino acids. CDR3 region: CASSSTTSGSYNEQFF. CDR3 DNA sequence: TGTGCCAGCAGCTCAACGACTTCGGGGTCCTACAATGAGCAGTTCTTC.

This clone was observed once. The chain recombines TRBV7-2 with TRBJ1-5; D possibly corresponds to TRBD1 (5 bases). The V end lost 1 base, the J end lost 1 base, and 11 bases lay between the germline ends. The CDR3 contains 16 residues. Germline lookup yields CDR1 SGHTA and CDR2 FQGNSA. The CDR3 region has the DNA TGTGCCAGCAGCTTAGGTCGGGACGGAAGCAATCAGCCCCAGCATTTT. Translation gives CASSLGRDGSNQPQHF.

The gene calls are TRBV5-6 and TRBJ2-7; 9 bases map to TRBD2. Germline V gene sequence: CDR1 SGHDT, CDR2 YYEEEE. This CDR3 has 16 residues. J gave up 4 bases and V 4 bases, and 12 bases lay outside the gene matches. CDR3 in DNA: TGTGCCAGCAGCCTGCCGGATAGCGGGAGTTCATACGAGCAGTACTTC. Its protein product is CASSLPDSGSSYEQYF. The entire variable domain, with the rest obtained from reference TRBV5-6 and TRBJ2-7, is as follows: DAGVTQSPTHLIKTRGQQVTLRCSPKSGHDTVSWYQQALGQGPQFIFQYYEEEERQRGNFPDRFSGHQFPNYSSELNVNALLLGDSALYLCASSLPDSGSSYEQYFGPGTRLTVT.